Below, 17 T cell receptor beta chains from the same sample are listed, as sequenced in a study of Tregs in tolerant kidney transplant recipients. Produced via immunoSEQ multiplex PCR; TCRdb's table is partial and in-frame only. The sample contains about 73,000 clones, roughly 98% of which appear only once. Sequencing used CD4+ T cells from blood, obtained before the transplant. Receptors originate from a human donor who received a combined kidney and bone marrow transplant.

This clone has only one observation. J is TRBJ1-4 and V is TRBV2; the match to TRBD1 covers 9 bases. Germline V gives CDR1 SNHLY, CDR2 FYNNEI. V shed 4 bases, J shed 3 bases, and the junction held 3 bases outside the gene matches. There are 15 residues in the CDR3. CDR3 nucleotide sequence: TGTGCCAGCAGTGGGGGACAGGGCCCTAATGAAAAACTGTTTTTT. This codes for CASSGGQGPNEKLFF.

The V and J genes are TRBV4-3 and TRBJ2-7; the match to TRBD2 covers 15 bases. J lost 2 bases, V lost 4 bases, and 0 bases had no gene match. The CDR3 is 15 residues long. The germline CDR1 and CDR2 sequences are LGHNA and YSLEER. The CDR3 protein is CASSRTSGRAYEQYF. CDR3 coding DNA: TGCGCCAGCAGCCGGACTAGCGGGAGGGCCTACGAGCAGTACTTC.

The J gene is TRBJ2-7, the V gene TRBV7-2; weak D call: TRBD1 (5 bases). CDR1 is SGHTA and CDR2 is FQGNSA in the germline V gene. This CDR3 is 14 amino acids long. With 1 base removed from V and 3 bases from J, the gap between germline ends came to 10 bases. This CDR3 is CASSLGDRVYEQYF. The CDR3 DNA reads as TGTGCCAGCAGCTTAGGAGACAGAGTCTACGAGCAGTACTTC.

CDR3 in DNA: TGTGCCACCCAGAAAATATCCTCCTCAGACGTCCTGACTTTC. Protein: CATQKISSSDVLTF. The chain uses TRBV15 and TRBJ2-6, with D unresolved. The CDR3 is made up of 14 amino acids. Trimming shortened V by 8 bases and J by 11 bases, and 19 bases separated the two germline ends. Germline V gene data show CDR1 as LNHNV and CDR2 as YYDKDF (reference sequence).

The chain recombines TRBV7-7 with TRBJ2-1; 10 bases align to TRBD1. The V gene's germline CDR1 is SSHAT and CDR2 FNYEAQ (reference sequence). V lost 1 base, J lost 4 bases, and 4 bases stayed unmatched. The CDR3 contains 16 residues. In nucleotides, the CDR3 is TGTGCCAGCAGCTTAGGGACAGGGGGAACATACAATGAGCAGTTCTTC. The encoded protein is CASSLGTGGTYNEQFF.

This clone was recorded only once. V and J are TRBV6-4 and TRBJ2-3; TRBD2 agrees at 9 bases. CDR3 length: 14 residues. Germline-derived CDR1 and CDR2 are MRHNA and SNTAGT. The V segment lost 10 bases and the J segment 0 bases; nucleotides outside the gene matches: 5. As DNA, the CDR3 is TGTGCCACCCGACTAGCGGCTAGCACAGATACGCAGTATTTT. As protein: CATRLAASTDTQYF.

This chain connects TRBV19 to TRBJ1-2; possible D gene TRBD1, 5 bases. V dropped 5 bases and J dropped 4 bases, with 14 bases sitting between them. CDR1 LNHDA and CDR2 SQIVND come from the germline V gene (reference sequence). The CDR3 spans 14 residues. This chain's CDR3 is CASSPRGGTYGYTF. In nucleotides, the CDR3 is TGTGCCAGTAGTCCCCGGGGAGGGACCTATGGCTACACCTTC.

The chain carries TRBV9 and TRBJ2-7; 7 bases agree with TRBD1. This CDR3 has 15 amino acids. The ends lost 4 bases at V and 3 bases at J; junction bases unmatched: 10. CDR1 SGDLS and CDR2 YYNGEE come from the germline V gene. The chain's CDR3 is CASSPQDRWFYEQYF. CDR3 in DNA: TGTGCCAGCAGCCCTCAGGACAGGTGGTTCTACGAGCAGTACTTC.

The V gene is TRBV7-2, the J gene TRBJ2-7; 7 bases align to TRBD1. Germline-derived CDR1 and CDR2 are SGHTA and FQGNSA. CDR3 length equals 17 residues. Losses at the gene ends were 5 bases for V and 2 bases for J; bases not matched to a gene: 15. The CDR3 is CASSKAKIRDRPYEQYF. In nucleotides, the CDR3 is TGTGCCAGCAGCAAAGCGAAGATCCGGGACAGACCCTACGAGCAGTACTTC.

The chain carries TRBV7-9 and TRBJ2-1, with D perhaps matching TRBD2 (6 bases). Germline CDR1 and CDR2: SEHNR and FQNEAQ (reference sequence). Trimming took off 6 bases at V and 8 bases at J, with 14 bases between the two ends. This CDR3 is built from 13 residues. Here the CDR3 reads CASRSLRGDEQFF. CDR3 sequence (DNA): TGTGCCAGCAGATCCCTCCGCGGGGATGAGCAGTTCTTC.

The J gene is TRBJ2-1, the V gene TRBV9; perhaps TRBD1 as D (6 bases). CDR1 is SGDLS, CDR2 YYNGEE, per germline. The CDR3 loop spans 16 amino acids. With 0 bases removed from V and 4 bases from J, the gap between germline ends came to 14 bases. CDR3 protein: CASSVAGQTSYNEQFF. CDR3 bases: TGTGCCAGCAGCGTAGCTGGACAGACCTCGTACAATGAGCAGTTCTTC.

This clone was counted ten times or more. The chain combines TRBV5-8 with TRBJ1-6; maybe TRBD1 (6 bases). Trimming took 0 bases from V and 7 from J, leaving 8 bases between them. The CDR3 is made up of 14 amino acids. The germline CDR1 and CDR2 sequences are SGHTS and YDEGEE. The CDR3 DNA follows: TGTGCCAGCAGCTTGGGACAGGAAAATTCACCCCTCCACTTT. This codes for CASSLGQENSPLHF. Together with reference TRBV5-8 and TRBJ1-6, the CDR3 gives the full variable domain: EAGVTQSPTHLIKTRGQQATLRCSPISGHTSVYWYQQALGLGLQFLLWYDEGEERNRGNFPPRFSGRQFPNYSSELNVNALELEDSALYLCASSLGQENSPLHFGNGTRLTVT.

J is TRBJ2-7 and V is TRBV6-1; D may be TRBD1 (5 bases). Germline assignment: CDR1 MNHNS and CDR2 SASEGT. V was trimmed by 7 bases and J by 1 base, leaving 11 bases between them. The length of the CDR3 is 13 residues. CDR3 nucleotide sequence: TGTGCCAGCACCCACAGGTTGTCCTACGAGCAGTACTTC. Translating gives CASTHRLSYEQYF.

The J gene is TRBJ2-3, the V gene TRBV6-6, with TRBD1 identical over 7 bases. The length of the CDR3 is 15 residues. V lost 5 bases to trimming and J lost 1 base; unmatched junction nucleotides: 6. The V gene's germline CDR1 is MNHNY and CDR2 SVGAGI (reference sequence). The CDR3 loop is CASSHRDSRTDTQYF. CDR3 coding DNA: TGTGCCAGCAGTCACCGGGACAGTCGCACAGATACGCAGTATTTT.

The chain combines TRBV6-6 with TRBJ2-4, with a weak D call TRBD2 (6 bases). The CDR3 has 16 residues. The germline V gene encodes CDR1 MNHNY and CDR2 SVGAGI (reference sequence). Trimming cost V 4 bases and J 8 bases, with 21 bases left between them. CDR3 coding DNA: TGTGCCAGCAGTTCTCCGGGCCGGCAGTCGGGGGACATTCAGTACTTC. The encoded protein is CASSSPGRQSGDIQYF.

The chain links TRBV11-2 to TRBJ2-7; 9 positions agree with TRBD1. The V and J ends lost 5 bases and 3 bases, in that order; junction bases with no gene match: 8. The V gene's germline CDR1 is SGHAT and CDR2 FQNNGV. The CDR3 spans 15 residues. In nucleotides, the CDR3 is TGTGCCAGCAGCCTAAACCGGGACAGGGTCTACGAGCAGTACTTC. It specifies CASSLNRDRVYEQYF.

The gene calls are TRBV5-8 and TRBJ2-1; 11 nucleotides line up with TRBD2. Germline values: CDR1 SGHTS, CDR2 YDEGEE. The V segment lost 3 bases and the J segment 4 bases; nucleotides outside the gene matches: 3. The CDR3 is 15 amino acids. The CDR3 sequence is CASSSGTSGYNEQFF. The CDR3, as DNA: TGTGCCAGCAGCTCCGGGACTAGCGGATACAATGAGCAGTTCTTC.